These T cell receptor beta chains were read from a single sample in a study of T cells after yellow fever vaccination. TCRdb used MiXCR to reprocess the 5' RACE reads, holding one entry per CDR3 protein. Of about 320,000 distinct CDR3 sequences detected, about 10% appear once; the ten largest clones hold around 3.2%. The sequences come from CD4+ T cells sorted from PBMCs, collected 45 days after the yellow fever booster vaccination. Receptors were obtained from a man aged 18 to 29 who received the YFV17D yellow fever vaccine. Each CDR3 is given without its conserved first and last residue. Fields, in order: J gene, V gene, CDR3 protein.

>TRBJ2-5|TRBV4-2
ASSQESAGTQY
>TRBJ2-7|TRBV6-5
ASSYSGGSRQY
>TRBJ2-2|TRBV19
ASSFVDSKNTGELF
>TRBJ2-6|TRBV4-3
ASSPVQNSGANVLT
>TRBJ2-1|TRBV30
AWSTHRLASYNEQF
>TRBJ1-1|TRBV7-2
ASRKTVLNTEAF
>TRBJ1-2|TRBV18
ASSPPPGQGYT
>TRBJ2-3|TRBV24-1
ATSDPTGFGGDTQY
>TRBJ1-6|TRBV7-3
ASSLFFGRPLH
>TRBJ2-3|TRBV24-1
ATSGDSTDTQY
>TRBJ2-3|TRBV12-5
ASGRGALGDTQY
>TRBJ2-5|TRBV4-2
ASSQDVAYGTGAPKETQY
>TRBJ1-1|TRBV10-3
AISEQGVENTEAF
>TRBJ2-3|TRBV5-1
ASSLGGVVGRSTDTQY